This entry lists 15 T cell receptor beta chains sequenced from one sample in a study of T and B cells in COVID-19 patients. TRB rearrangements were amplified by multiplex PCR with BIOMED2 TRB-A/B primers. MiXCR was run by TCRdb on the multiplex PCR reads, yielding one entry per CDR3 protein. Of over 7,500 distinct CDR3 sequences in the sample, approximately 30% were seen once. From blood, roughly 220-550 ng of genomic DNA served as TRB template. The source material was blood. All receptors derive from a human donor with active COVID-19.

This clonotype was seen a few times. The rearrangement joins TRBV27 to TRBJ1-2, with 9 bases fitting TRBD1. Per germline, CDR1 MNHEY and CDR2 SMNVEV (reference sequence). With V trimmed by 5 bases and J by 1 base, 14 bases remained unmatched. The CDR3 has 18 residues. The chain's CDR3 is CASSPLHRGQPFNYGYTF. The DNA for the CDR3 is TGTGCCAGCAGTCCCCTCCACAGGGGGCAACCTTTTAACTATGGCTACACCTTC.

The chain has TRBV5-5 and TRBJ1-2; D not certain. Germline V CDR1 and CDR2: SGHKS, YYEKEE (reference sequence). Trimming stripped 9 bases from V and 6 bases from J, with 9 bases between. This CDR3 spans 10 amino acids. The chain's CDR3 is CATLGDGYTF. The CDR3 DNA follows: TGTGCCACCCTCGGGGATGGCTACACCTTC. Combining the CDR3 with reference TRBV5-5 and TRBJ1-2 gives the whole variable domain DAGVTQSPTHLIKTRGQQVTLRCSPISGHKSVSWYQQVLGQGPQFIFQYYEKEERGRGNFPDRFSARQFPNYSSELNVNALLLGDSALYLCATLGDGYTFGSGTRLTVV.

V and J are TRBV20-1 and TRBJ2-5, with TRBD2 identical over 11 bases. Germline CDR1 DFQATT, CDR2 SNEGSKA (reference sequence). This CDR3 is 17 amino acids long. V was pared by 4 bases and J by 4 bases, with 14 bases of the junction left unmatched. For the CDR3, the DNA is TGCAGTGCTACCTCTACTATAGCGGGGGGGCCAATAGAGACCCAGTACTTC. Its translation is CSATSTIAGGPIETQYF.

As to this clonotype: A much larger clone sits a single nucleotide away, making a read error possible. The chain carries TRBV18 and TRBJ2-1, with 10 bases identical to TRBD2. This CDR3 is built from 16 residues. CDR1 and CDR2 from the germline V gene are KGHSH and LQKENI. This CDR3 reads CASSPLAASGGNDQFF. CDR3 DNA sequence: TGTGCCAGCTCACCACTGGCGGCTAGCGGGGGCAATGATCAGTTCTTC.

This rearrangement joins TRBV12-3 or TRBV12-4 to TRBJ1-2; unclear D gene. V was shortened by 5 bases and J by 3 bases, with 16 bases between the two germline ends. The CDR3 length is 15 residues. The CDR3 reads CASSPLGGLDYGYTF. The DNA for the CDR3 is TGTGCCAGCAGTCCCCTGGGAGGTTTAGACTATGGCTACACCTTC.

The chain joins TRBV6-5 to TRBJ1-6; D possibly corresponds to TRBD1 (5 bases). Trimming stripped 7 bases from V and 7 bases from J, with 14 bases between. The CDR3 contains 14 residues. Per germline, CDR1 MNHEY and CDR2 SVGAGI. The CDR3 spells CASTSGTANSPLHF. Here the CDR3 DNA reads TGTGCCAGCACCTCCGGGACTGCAAATTCACCCCTCCACTTT.

The rearrangement uses TRBV6-1 and TRBJ2-1; perhaps TRBD2 as D (5 bases). The germline gives CDR1 MNHNS, CDR2 SASEGT. V lost 6 bases, J lost 3 bases, and 15 bases lay in between. CDR3 length: 15 amino acids. The CDR3 sequence: CASRSWGDGYNEQFF. CDR3 sequence (DNA): TGTGCCAGCAGGTCATGGGGAGATGGCTACAATGAGCAGTTCTTC.

Relative to its sample, this clonotype is medium-sized. The J gene is TRBJ2-1, the V gene TRBV5-4, with D perhaps matching TRBD1 or TRBD2 (5 bases each). Germline CDR1 is SGHNT and CDR2 is YYREEE (reference sequence). The CDR3 contains 12 residues. Trimming removed 5 bases at V and 8 bases at J, with 11 bases between. The CDR3, as DNA: TGTGCCAGCAGTTCCAGGGACGATGAGCAGTTCTTC. It yields the protein CASSSRDDEQFF.

The chain recombines TRBV11-1 with TRBJ1-1; 8 bases agree with TRBD1. Germline assignment: CDR1 SGHAT and CDR2 FQDESV (reference sequence). The length of the CDR3 is 15 residues. V was clipped by 5 bases and J by 0 bases; unmatched bases: 5. The CDR3 DNA reads TGTGCCAGCAGCCTCGGACAGGGATTGAACACTGAAGCTTTCTTT. It encodes CASSLGQGLNTEAFF.

V gene TRBV6-1 combines with J gene TRBJ1-4; TRBD1 aligns across 7 bases. Trimming at V came to 6 bases and at J to 5 bases, leaving 9 bases not matched to a gene. The CDR3 is made up of 15 amino acids. The V gene's germline CDR1 is MNHNS and CDR2 SASEGT. The CDR3 is CASSPIGTANEKLFF. The CDR3 DNA follows: TGTGCCAGCAGCCCAATCGGGACAGCAAATGAAAAACTGTTTTTT.

The V gene is TRBV6-4, the J gene TRBJ2-3; TRBD1 agrees at 7 bases. Germline CDR1 and CDR2: MRHNA and SNTAGT. Trimming at V came to 6 bases and at J to 2 bases, leaving 2 bases not matched to a gene. The length of the CDR3 is 13 residues. The CDR3 here is CASRDRFTDTQYF. The CDR3 DNA is TGTGCCAGCAGGGACAGGTTCACAGATACGCAGTATTTT.

This clonotype came up a few times. CDR3 protein: CASSLTGSYEQYF. The CDR3 DNA sequence: TGTGCCAGCTCTCTGACCGGCTCCTACGAGCAGTACTTC. V gene TRBV18 combines with J gene TRBJ2-5, with D uncertain. The tail of the sequence fits TRBJ2-7 better, so the J call may be wrong. Germline assignment: CDR1 KGHSH and CDR2 LQKENI. The CDR3 spans 13 residues.

Relative to its sample, this clonotype is medium-sized. This rearrangement joins TRBV12-3 or TRBV12-4 to TRBJ2-2; no clear D. Trimming removed 1 base at V and 1 base at J, with 4 bases between. There are 14 residues in the CDR3. CDR3 loop: CASSLGENTGELFF. CDR3 sequence (DNA): TGTGCCAGCAGTTTAGGGGAGAACACCGGGGAGCTGTTTTTT.

The rearrangement uses TRBV10-3 and TRBJ2-6; 13 bases fit TRBD2. The ends lost 2 bases at V and 2 bases at J; junction bases unmatched: 3. Per germline, CDR1 ENHRY and CDR2 SYGVKD. The CDR3 contains 18 residues. The CDR3 coding sequence is TGTGCCATCAGTGAGATGGGACTAGCGGGGACTGGGGCCAACGTCCTGACTTTC. Translation: CAISEMGLAGTGANVLTF.

This clonotype came up once. This chain connects TRBV13 to TRBJ2-3; weak D call: TRBD2 (5 bases). CDR3 length: 13 residues. Trimming took 7 bases from V and 2 from J, leaving 10 bases between them. Per the germline V gene, CDR1 is PRHDT and CDR2 is FYEKMQ (reference sequence). The CDR3 reads CASTGGLTDTQYF. DNA of the CDR3: TGTGCCAGCACGGGCGGACTCACAGATACGCAGTATTTT.